What follows are 8 T cell receptor beta chains derived from one specimen sequenced in a study of OX40 agonist ivuxolimab in advanced cancers. Repertoires were generated with immunoSEQ multiplex PCR, while TCRdb's copy carries only in-frame clones and drops some. The sample records 70,000 to 90,000 clones, approximately 90% being singletons. This specimen was CD4+ or CD8+ T cells sorted from blood, taken in a trial of the OX40 agonist ivuxolimab. All receptors come from an adult with an advanced solid tumor such as melanoma, head and neck, liver or kidney cancer.

V gene TRBV5-4 combines with J gene TRBJ2-2, with D perhaps matching TRBD2 (6 bases). From germline, CDR1 is SGHNT and CDR2 YYREEE (reference sequence). This CDR3 region has 16 residues. Trimming left V 3 bases short and J 1 base short, with 13 bases between. The DNA of the CDR3 is TGTGCCAGCAGCTCGGGAGCCTCAGGGAACACCGGGGAGCTGTTTTTT. Amino acid sequence: CASSSGASGNTGELFF. Full variable domain (remainder filled in from reference TRBV5-4 and TRBJ2-2): ETGVTQSPTHLIKTRGQQVTLRCSSQSGHNTVSWYQQALGQGPQFIFQYYREEENGRGNFPPRFSGLQFPNYSSELNVNALELDDSALYLCASSSGASGNTGELFFGEGSRLTVL.

This chain joins TRBV10-1 and TRBJ2-2, with D maybe TRBD2 (5 bases). Germline V gene data show CDR1 as WNHNN and CDR2 as SYGVQD (reference sequence). The CDR3 contains 15 residues. Trimming took 3 bases from V and 1 from J, leaving 9 bases between them. The CDR3 nucleotides read TGCGCCAGCAGTGAACGGACTTTGAACACCGGGGAGCTGTTTTTT. Encoded protein: CASSERTLNTGELFF.

The chain recombines TRBV18 with TRBJ2-3, with a possible D match to TRBD1 (6 bases). The V end was cut by 3 bases, the J end by 4 bases, with 8 bases between. Germline assignment: CDR1 KGHSH and CDR2 LQKENI. This CDR3 is built from 13 residues. The CDR3 here is CASSPTGPDTQYF. CDR3 nucleotide sequence: TGTGCCAGCTCACCGACAGGCCCAGATACGCAGTATTTT.

This clone came up once. The rearrangement joins TRBV11-3 to TRBJ2-5; TRBD2 might be the D (5 bases). The CDR3 loop spans 20 amino acids. Germline loops: CDR1 SGHNT, CDR2 YENEEA. V lost 2 bases, J lost 2 bases, and 27 bases lay in between. The CDR3 protein is CASSLTPRSSGGAVQETQYF. In nucleotides, the CDR3 is TGTGCCAGCAGCTTAACCCCCCGATCGAGCGGAGGAGCCGTACAAGAGACCCAGTACTTC.

The CDR3 sequence is CASSLWGPQAEAFF. As DNA, the CDR3 is TGTGCCAGCAGCTTGTGGGGCCCCCAGGCTGAAGCTTTCTTT. The rearrangement joins TRBV7-2 to TRBJ1-1, with D possibly TRBD1 on 5 matching bases. V lost 3 bases to trimming and J lost 6 bases, with 14 bases between them. This CDR3 comprises 14 residues. CDR1 SGHTA and CDR2 FQGNSA come from the germline V gene.

The rearrangement joins TRBV9 to TRBJ2-7; a possible D gene is TRBD2 (6 bases). This CDR3 has 14 amino acids. Germline CDR1 is SGDLS and CDR2 is YYNGEE. V lost 2 bases to trimming and J lost 1 base, with 10 bases between them. CDR3 nucleotide sequence: TGTGCCAGCAGCGTTTCGCTAGCGTCCTACGAGCAGTACTTC. Residues: CASSVSLASYEQYF.

The V gene is TRBV9, the J gene TRBJ2-5; 7 bases map to TRBD2. CDR1 is SGDLS and CDR2 is YYNGEE in the germline V gene. Trimming at V came to 4 bases and at J to 5 bases, leaving 11 bases not matched to a gene. CDR3 length equals 15 residues. The CDR3 region has the DNA TGTGCCAGCAGCCCGCGGGGAGGGCCCGGGGAGACCCAGTACTTC. This translates into CASSPRGGPGETQYF.

The chain links TRBV7-2 to TRBJ1-2; TRBD1 agrees at 11 bases. This CDR3 has 15 amino acids. Germline assignment: CDR1 SGHTA and CDR2 FQGNSA. The V gene end was trimmed by 5 bases and the J gene end by 6 bases; junction bases not matched to a gene: 8. CDR3 in amino acids: CASSTRTGGSHGYTF. The CDR3 coding sequence is TGTGCCAGCAGCACCAGGACAGGGGGCTCTCATGGCTACACCTTC.